The 27 T cell receptor beta chains below come from one sample, sequenced in a study of somatic mutations in cytotoxic T cells in rheumatoid arthritis. The data were produced by immunoSEQ multiplex PCR, yet TCRdb's version contains in-frame clones alone and is incomplete. The sample consists of approximately 23,000 clones, approximately 80% of them appearing once. Material: CD8+ T cells sorted from blood. The source of these receptors is an adult with rheumatoid arthritis.

This chain uses TRBV6-6 with TRBJ1-5, with TRBD1 identical over 11 bases. With 2 bases clipped from V and 7 bases from J, the junction kept 1 base outside the gene matches. This CDR3 region has 14 residues. Germline values: CDR1 MNHNY, CDR2 SVGAGI (reference sequence). CDR3 in DNA: TGTGCCAGCAGTTACGGACAGGGGGCACAGCCCCAGCATTTT. Translated, it gives CASSYGQGAQPQHF.

This chain uses TRBV4-3 with TRBJ2-7; D call uncertain. The CDR3 is 15 residues long. Per the germline V gene, CDR1 is LGHNA and CDR2 is YSLEER. Between the trimmed V and J ends, which lost 0 bases and 4 bases, there was a span of 13 bases. The CDR3 nucleotides read TGCGCCAGCAGCCAAGACCCCTCGGCGCTGTACGAGCAGTACTTC. This encodes CASSQDPSALYEQYF.

This clone was detected once. V usage is TRBV7-3 and J usage is TRBJ2-2, with 8 bases lining up with TRBD1. The CDR3 consists of 16 residues. The ends lost 2 bases at V and 1 base at J; junction bases unmatched: 3. Germline CDR1 SGHTA, CDR2 FQGTGA. CDR3 protein: CASSLLGTGNTGELFF. CDR3 in DNA: TGTGCCAGCAGCTTACTGGGGACAGGGAACACCGGGGAGCTGTTTTTT.

This chain links TRBV4-3 with TRBJ1-5, with D possibly TRBD1 on 5 matching bases. V lost 0 bases to trimming and J lost 7 bases, with 7 bases between them. Germline loops: CDR1 LGHNA, CDR2 YSLEER. The CDR3 is 13 amino acids. The CDR3 loop is CASSQDGGQPQHF. The CDR3, as DNA: TGCGCCAGCAGCCAAGACGGGGGACAGCCCCAGCATTTT.

This clone was seen a single time. The rearrangement joins TRBV5-1 to TRBJ1-2; D might be TRBD1 (6 bases). The V end was cut by 7 bases, the J end by 5 bases, with 15 bases between. In germline, CDR1 is SGHRS, CDR2 YFSETQ. The length of the CDR3 is 13 residues. The CDR3 DNA is TGCGCCAGCCATACAGGGTCCCTTTATGGCTACACCTTC. Its translation: CASHTGSLYGYTF.

To note about this clone: An end of the junction does not agree with germline; a read error may underlie this. V usage is TRBV27 and J usage is TRBJ1-5; maybe TRBD1 (6 bases). CDR1 is MNHEY and CDR2 is SMNVEV in the germline V gene (reference sequence). This CDR3 has 14 amino acids. The DNA of the CDR3 is TGTGCCAGCAGATCAGGGGCAGAGTATCAGTCCCAGCATTTT. It yields the protein CASRSGAEYQSQHF.

V is TRBV2 and J is TRBJ2-5, with D uncertain. Deletions cut 3 bases from V and 1 base from J, with 6 bases between. From germline, CDR1 is SNHLY and CDR2 FYNNEI. This CDR3 contains 13 residues. This CDR3 is CASSETFQETQYF. Here the CDR3 DNA reads TGTGCCAGCAGTGAGACTTTCCAAGAGACCCAGTACTTC.

V is TRBV18 and J is TRBJ2-3; a weak D match, TRBD2 (5 bases). V was clipped by 0 bases and J by 4 bases, with 8 bases between them. Germline CDR1 is KGHSH and CDR2 is LQKENI. This CDR3 contains 14 residues. The CDR3 coding sequence is TGTGCCAGCTCACCACCCGGGAACGCAGATACGCAGTATTTT. This translates into CASSPPGNADTQYF.

DNA for the CDR3: TGTGCCAGCATCGCCTCACCTCCGAGTGGCTACACCTTC. Residues: CASIASPPSGYTF. The chain has TRBV6-1 and TRBJ1-2; D gene ambiguous. Germline loops: CDR1 MNHNS, CDR2 SASEGT. Deletions cut 7 bases from V and 7 bases from J, with 16 bases between. This CDR3 is built from 13 residues.

CDR3 nucleotide sequence: TGTGCCAGCAGCCAAGTACTAGCGAACTGGGATACGCAGTATTTT. Residues: CASSQVLANWDTQYF. V and J are TRBV4-2 and TRBJ2-3; the match to TRBD2 covers 7 bases. The CDR3 contains 15 residues. V shed 1 base and J 6 bases; nucleotides not matched to a gene: 7. CDR1 is LGHNA and CDR2 is YNFKEQ in the germline V gene.

This chain connects TRBV9 to TRBJ2-7; the D is unclear. V dropped 1 base and J dropped 6 bases, with 11 bases sitting between them. The CDR3 spans 13 residues. The germline gives CDR1 SGDLS, CDR2 YYNGEE. The CDR3 nucleotides are TGTGCCAGCAGCGTAACGAGCTTGAGCGAGCAGTACTTC. Its protein product is CASSVTSLSEQYF. Using reference TRBV9 and TRBJ2-7 for the parts outside the CDR3, the full variable domain is DSGVTQTPKHLITATGQRVTLRCSPRSGDLSVYWYQQSLDQGLQFLIQYYNGEERAKGNILERFSAQQFPDLHSELNLSSLELGDSALYFCASSVTSLSEQYFGPGTRLTVT.

The genes are TRBV4-3 and TRBJ2-1, with D perhaps matching TRBD2 (6 bases). CDR1 and CDR2 (germline): LGHNA, YSLEER. The CDR3 is made up of 16 amino acids. V lost 5 bases and J 0 bases, leaving 14 bases between the germline ends. The CDR3 nucleotides are TGCGCCAGCAGCTTAGGGACCGGGAGCTCCTACAATGAGCAGTTCTTC. Its translation is CASSLGTGSSYNEQFF.

In DNA form, the CDR3 reads TGCGCCAGCAGCCAAGATCTGCCCCCGACAGCTGCCTATGGCTACACCTTC. This encodes CASSQDLPPTAAYGYTF. The chain uses TRBV4-3 and TRBJ1-2; a weak D match, TRBD1 (5 bases). The CDR3 contains 17 residues. Deletions cut 0 bases from V and 4 bases from J, with 18 bases between. Germline-derived CDR1 and CDR2 are LGHNA and YSLEER.

V usage is TRBV4-3 and J usage is TRBJ1-2; possibly TRBD1 for D (6 bases). This CDR3 comprises 15 residues. Germline assignment: CDR1 LGHNA and CDR2 YSLEER. Trimming shortened V by 1 base and J by 7 bases, and 16 bases separated the two germline ends. Here the CDR3 DNA reads TGCGCCAGCAGCCAAGGCCCCCCCAGGGGCAGTGGCTACACCTTC. It translates to CASSQGPPRGSGYTF.

The chain uses TRBV19 and TRBJ1-5; D not resolved. The CDR3 consists of 14 residues. The V end was cut by 9 bases, the J end by 1 base, with 13 bases between. In germline, CDR1 is LNHDA, CDR2 SQIVND (reference sequence). In nucleotides, the CDR3 is TGTGCCAGCACGCCGGGTAGAAGCAATCAGCCCCAGCATTTT. Translated, it gives CASTPGRSNQPQHF.

The genes are TRBV5-1 and TRBJ2-1, with D perhaps matching TRBD1 (5 bases). Trimming took 1 base from V and 2 from J, leaving 10 bases between them. This CDR3 spans 15 amino acids. Per the germline V gene, CDR1 is SGHRS and CDR2 is YFSETQ. This chain's CDR3 is CASSLRGTTYNEQFF. Written as DNA, the CDR3 is TGCGCCAGCAGCTTGAGGGGTACGACCTACAATGAGCAGTTCTTC.

This clone was detected only a few times. The chain is built from TRBV6-5 and TRBJ2-7, with 9 bases identical to TRBD1. V lost 6 bases, J lost 3 bases, and 9 bases stayed unmatched. Germline V gene sequence: CDR1 MNHEY, CDR2 SVGAGI. The length of the CDR3 is 15 residues. The CDR3 DNA is TGTGCCAGCAGACAGGGGGCTAGACCTTACTACGAGCAGTACTTC. It is translated as CASRQGARPYYEQYF.

The chain joins TRBV2 to TRBJ2-7; D is possibly TRBD2 (7 bases). The V end lost 7 bases, the J end lost 6 bases, and 13 bases lay between the germline ends. Germline values: CDR1 SNHLY, CDR2 FYNNEI. The CDR3 covers 12 residues. This CDR3 reads CASNIGGGEQYF. CDR3 DNA: TGTGCCAGCAACATAGGGGGGGGCGAGCAGTACTTC. Supplemented by reference TRBV2 and TRBJ2-7, the full variable domain reads EPEVTQTPSHQVTQMGQEVILRCVPISNHLYFYWYRQILGQKVEFLVSFYNNEISEKSEIFDDQFSVERPDGSNFTLKIRSTKLEDSAMYFCASNIGGGEQYFGPGTRLTVT.

V and J are TRBV4-3 and TRBJ2-7, with unresolved D. CDR3 length equals 13 residues. V was trimmed by 0 bases and J by 9 bases, leaving 12 bases between them. Germline CDR1 and CDR2: LGHNA and YSLEER. CDR3 in amino acids: CASSQDISFGQYF. As DNA, the CDR3 is TGCGCCAGCAGCCAAGATATCAGTTTCGGGCAGTACTTC.

The genes are TRBV10-3 and TRBJ2-2; a possible D gene is TRBD2 (6 bases). Germline-derived CDR1 and CDR2 are ENHRY and SYGVKD. CDR3 length equals 15 residues. The V gene lost 0 bases and the J gene lost 4 bases, with 9 bases spanning the gap. CDR3 residues: CAISESRGFTGELFF. DNA for the CDR3: TGTGCCATCAGTGAGTCGCGGGGTTTCACCGGGGAGCTGTTTTTT.

The rearrangement uses TRBV5-6 and TRBJ1-5; TRBD1 might be the D (6 bases). CDR3 length: 13 amino acids. Germline CDR1 SGHDT, CDR2 YYEEEE. Trimming left V 8 bases short and J 0 bases short, with 9 bases between. CDR3 protein: CASHRDSNQPQHF. CDR3 nucleotides: TGTGCCAGTCACAGGGATAGCAATCAGCCCCAGCATTTT.

The gene calls are TRBV6-5 and TRBJ1-1, with no clear D. The germline V gene has CDR1 MNHEY and CDR2 SVGAGI. The length of the CDR3 is 12 residues. V was trimmed by 6 bases and J by 1 base, leaving 6 bases between them. As DNA, the CDR3 is TGTGCCAGCAGCCGACCGAACACTGAAGCTTTCTTT. Amino acids: CASSRPNTEAFF.

The genes are TRBV12-5 and TRBJ2-1; maybe TRBD2 (6 bases). V lost 6 bases and J lost 1, with 16 bases in between. CDR1 is LGHNT and CDR2 is FRNRAP in the germline V gene. This CDR3 is built from 16 residues. The CDR3 sequence is CASGPLGRESYNEQFF. CDR3 DNA sequence: TGTGCTAGTGGCCCCCTCGGGCGGGAATCCTACAATGAGCAGTTCTTC.

This clone was recorded a few times. This rearrangement joins TRBV5-1 to TRBJ1-2; perhaps TRBD1 as D (5 bases). CDR3 length: 13 amino acids. Germline assignment: CDR1 SGHRS and CDR2 YFSETQ. V was trimmed by 0 bases and J by 4 bases, leaving 7 bases between them. This chain's CDR3 is CASSLEGVYGYTF. Written as DNA, the CDR3 is TGCGCCAGCAGCTTGGAAGGGGTCTATGGCTACACCTTC.

The chain employs TRBV21-1 and TRBJ1-4. TRBV21-1 is annotated as a pseudogene. This CDR3 comprises 13 residues. Here the CDR3 reads CASSRGTSEKLFF. The CDR3 DNA reads as TGTGCCAGCAGCCGGGGGACCAGCGAAAAACTGTTTTTT.

This clone is categorized as medium-sized. The J gene is TRBJ2-7, the V gene TRBV11-2; tentative D call: TRBD2 (6 bases). The germline CDR1 and CDR2 sequences are SGHAT and FQNNGV. Trimming took off 3 bases at V and 0 bases at J, with 12 bases between the two ends. The length of the CDR3 is 15 residues. CDR3 sequence: CASSFIAASSYEQYF. In DNA form, the CDR3 reads TGTGCCAGCAGCTTTATAGCGGCGTCCTCCTACGAGCAGTACTTC.

The J gene is TRBJ2-7, the V gene TRBV5-4; D possibly uses TRBD1 or TRBD2 (5 bases each). The germline V gene has CDR1 SGHNT and CDR2 YYREEE (reference sequence). The CDR3 covers 15 residues. The V and J ends lost 3 bases and 0 bases respectively, with 13 bases between them. CDR3 DNA: TGTGCCAGCAGCTGGGCCGGGACCGACTCCTACGAGCAGTACTTC. It codes for CASSWAGTDSYEQYF.